Included here is one T cell receptor beta chain sequence, with context. Trimming took 1 base from V and 1 from J, leaving 9 bases between them. Germline loops: CDR1 MNHEY, CDR2 SMNVEV (reference sequence). The CDR3 totals 15 residues. These data come from a study of control samples from healthy donors and cancer patients. Data came from immunoSEQ multiplex PCR; TCRdb stores just in-frame clones and leaves some out. The table has 100,000 to 150,000 clones, just under 95% seen once; the top ten hold around 3.6%. The gene calls are TRBV27 and TRBJ2-3, with no clear D. The sequenced sample was blood. The receptor's source is a man aged 30-40 years in good health. CDR3 bases: TGTGCCAGCAGTTTATGGGCAGGTGGCACAGATACGCAGTATTTT. It is translated as CASSLWAGGTDTQYF.